This is a list of T cell receptor beta chains from one sample in a study of shared clonotypes between healthy human individuals. Clones were sequenced by immunoSEQ multiplex PCR, and TCRdb holds only the in-frame ones, with some missing. This table holds around 610,000 clones, roughly 95% found once. Sequencing used naive CD8+ T cells sorted from blood. The receptors shown here come from a woman under 40 in good health. Both conserved end residues are part of each CDR3. A D gene is named only where the DNA matches it firmly. Size tells how often a clone was seen (once, few, many) or the class of an expanded clone, and some rows leave it out.

d_gene: TRBD2; j_gene: TRBJ2-3; len: 15; abundance: .; v_gene: TRBV2; CDR3nt: TGTGCCAACCCGACTAGCGGGATAGTAACAGATACGCAGTATTTT; CDR3aa: CANPTSGIVTDTQYF
d_gene: .; j_gene: TRBJ2-7; len: 15; abundance: .; v_gene: TRBV30; CDR3nt: TGTGCCTGGAGTTCGACAACGACTAGTCTAAACGAGCAGTACTTC; CDR3aa: CAWSSTTTSLNEQYF
d_gene: .; j_gene: TRBJ2-1; len: 15; abundance: .; v_gene: TRBV9; CDR3nt: TGTGCCAGCAGCGTAGTGGGGGTGGCCGGGAATGAGCAGTTCTTC; CDR3aa: CASSVVGVAGNEQFF
d_gene: .; j_gene: TRBJ2-5; len: 13; abundance: once; v_gene: TRBV5-4; CDR3nt: TGTGCCAGCAGCTTGGCCGAGCAAGAGACCCAGTACTTC; CDR3aa: CASSLAEQETQYF
d_gene: .; j_gene: TRBJ1-3; len: 16; abundance: .; v_gene: TRBV11-3; CDR3nt: TGTGCCAGCAGCCCTGGGACAAGGGACGCTGGAAACACCATATATTTT; CDR3aa: CASSPGTRDAGNTIYF
d_gene: .; j_gene: TRBJ2-1; len: 15; abundance: .; v_gene: TRBV5-6; CDR3nt: TGTGCCAGCAGCTTCAAGCGCTCCTCCTACAATGAGCAGTTCTTC; CDR3aa: CASSFKRSSYNEQFF
d_gene: .; j_gene: TRBJ1-5; len: 14; abundance: .; v_gene: TRBV15; CDR3nt: TGTGCCACCAGCAAGGAACAGGGAAATTCGCCCCAGCATTTT; CDR3aa: CATSKEQGNSPQHF
d_gene: TRBD2; j_gene: TRBJ2-1; len: 16; abundance: .; v_gene: TRBV19; CDR3nt: TGTGCCAGTAGTATGTGGGACGCGGGAGGCTTCAATGAGCAGTTCTTC; CDR3aa: CASSMWDAGGFNEQFF
d_gene: .; j_gene: TRBJ2-7; len: 15; abundance: .; v_gene: TRBV27; CDR3nt: TGTGCCAGCAGTTTGATGGTCGGGAGAACCTACGAGCAGTACTTC; CDR3aa: CASSLMVGRTYEQYF
d_gene: .; j_gene: TRBJ1-2; len: 13; abundance: .; v_gene: TRBV29-1; CDR3nt: TGCAGCGTTGTTTCCATCGAGGGCTATGGCTACACCTTC; CDR3aa: CSVVSIEGYGYTF
d_gene: .; j_gene: TRBJ2-2; len: 14; abundance: once; v_gene: TRBV4-1; CDR3nt: TGCGCCAGCAGCCAAGTGGGGACCAACGGGGAGCTGTTTTTT; CDR3aa: CASSQVGTNGELFF
d_gene: .; j_gene: TRBJ2-2; len: 13; abundance: .; v_gene: TRBV11-3; CDR3nt: TGTGCCAGCAGCTTAGAAGGATCCGGGGAGCTGTTTTTT; CDR3aa: CASSLEGSGELFF
d_gene: .; j_gene: TRBJ2-3; len: 11; abundance: .; v_gene: TRBV7-9; CDR3nt: TGTGCCAGCAGCTTATGGGATACGCAGTATTTT; CDR3aa: CASSLWDTQYF
d_gene: .; j_gene: TRBJ1-4; len: 15; abundance: .; v_gene: TRBV5-6; CDR3nt: TGTGCCAGCAGCTCTGGGGGAGCGGCTAATGAAAAACTGTTTTTT; CDR3aa: CASSSGGAANEKLFF
d_gene: .; j_gene: TRBJ2-7; len: 12; abundance: .; v_gene: TRBV30; CDR3nt: TGTGCCTTGACAGGCCACTCCTACGAGCAGTACTTC; CDR3aa: CALTGHSYEQYF
d_gene: TRBD1; j_gene: TRBJ1-4; len: 15; abundance: .; v_gene: TRBV13; CDR3nt: TGTGCCAGCAGCGAAGGACAGGCAACTAATGAAAAACTGTTTTTT; CDR3aa: CASSEGQATNEKLFF
d_gene: .; j_gene: TRBJ2-7; len: 13; abundance: .; v_gene: TRBV7-9; CDR3nt: TGTGCCAGCAGGGGGGGGCCCTCCTACGAGCAGTACTTC; CDR3aa: CASRGGPSYEQYF
d_gene: .; j_gene: TRBJ2-7; len: 14; abundance: .; v_gene: TRBV29-1; CDR3nt: TGCAGCGTTATGGCGGGACAAAGTGTTTACGAGCAGTACTTC; CDR3aa: CSVMAGQSVYEQYF
d_gene: .; j_gene: TRBJ1-5; len: 13; abundance: .; v_gene: TRBV7-9; CDR3nt: TGTGCCAGCAGCGCCGGGGGCAATCAGCCCCAGCATTTT; CDR3aa: CASSAGGNQPQHF
d_gene: .; j_gene: TRBJ2-7; len: 13; abundance: .; v_gene: TRBV28; CDR3nt: TGTGCCAGCAGATGGCAGGGTGGATACGAGCAGTACTTC; CDR3aa: CASRWQGGYEQYF
d_gene: .; j_gene: TRBJ2-5; len: 14; abundance: .; v_gene: TRBV7-9; CDR3nt: TGTGCCAGCAGCTTATCTTTGGGGCAAGAGACCCAGTACTTC; CDR3aa: CASSLSLGQETQYF
d_gene: .; j_gene: TRBJ2-7; len: 13; abundance: .; v_gene: TRBV5-6; CDR3nt: TGTGCCAGCAGCTTGGGTGCGTTAAACGAGCAGTACTTC; CDR3aa: CASSLGALNEQYF
d_gene: .; j_gene: TRBJ2-1; len: 15; abundance: .; v_gene: TRBV19; CDR3nt: TGTGCCAGTAGTGTAATACAGGGTGGCTACAATGAGCAGTTCTTC; CDR3aa: CASSVIQGGYNEQFF
d_gene: .; j_gene: TRBJ1-2; len: 13; abundance: .; v_gene: TRBV6-6; CDR3nt: TGTGCCAGCAGTTACTCGCCAGGTTCTAGCTACACCTTC; CDR3aa: CASSYSPGSSYTF
d_gene: TRBD2; j_gene: TRBJ2-7; len: 13; abundance: .; v_gene: TRBV7-9; CDR3nt: TGTGCCAGCTCAAGACTAGCGGTCTACGAGCAGTACTTC; CDR3aa: CASSRLAVYEQYF
d_gene: .; j_gene: TRBJ2-7; len: 11; abundance: .; v_gene: TRBV27; CDR3nt: TGTGCCAGCAGTTTAGGGCCCGAGCAGTACTTC; CDR3aa: CASSLGPEQYF
d_gene: .; j_gene: TRBJ2-7; len: 14; abundance: .; v_gene: TRBV4-1; CDR3nt: TGCGCCAGCAGCCAAACGACAAAATCCTACGAGCAGTACTTC; CDR3aa: CASSQTTKSYEQYF
d_gene: .; j_gene: TRBJ2-2; len: 13; abundance: .; v_gene: TRBV30; CDR3nt: TGTGCCTGGAGTGAGGGTAGCACCGGGGAGCTGTTTTTT; CDR3aa: CAWSEGSTGELFF
d_gene: .; j_gene: TRBJ2-7; len: 13; abundance: .; v_gene: TRBV15; CDR3nt: TGTGCCACCAGCCCCGGGTGGAGCTCCGAGCAGTACTTC; CDR3aa: CATSPGWSSEQYF
d_gene: .; j_gene: TRBJ1-2; len: 13; abundance: .; v_gene: TRBV27; CDR3nt: TGTGCCAGCAGTTTATCGCTTGGGATCGGCTACACCTTC; CDR3aa: CASSLSLGIGYTF
d_gene: .; j_gene: TRBJ2-1; len: 17; abundance: once; v_gene: TRBV28; CDR3nt: TGTGCCAGCAGTTTATTGGTTAGGGGGAGCGCGGGAAATGAGCAGTTCTTC; CDR3aa: CASSLLVRGSAGNEQFF
d_gene: TRBD2; j_gene: TRBJ2-7; len: 12; abundance: once; v_gene: TRBV7-9; CDR3nt: TGTGCCTGCCAGCGGGAGTACCACGAGCAGTACTTC; CDR3aa: CACQREYHEQYF
d_gene: .; j_gene: TRBJ2-7; len: 13; abundance: .; v_gene: TRBV4-1; CDR3nt: TGCGCCAGCAGCCGGGGACTCTCCTACGAGCAGTACTTC; CDR3aa: CASSRGLSYEQYF
d_gene: TRBD1; j_gene: TRBJ2-7; len: 13; abundance: .; v_gene: TRBV4-1; CDR3nt: TGCGCCAGCAGCCCCAGGACAGGGGGGGAGCAGTACTTC; CDR3aa: CASSPRTGGEQYF
d_gene: .; j_gene: TRBJ2-4; len: 13; abundance: .; v_gene: TRBV15; CDR3nt: TGTGCCACCAGGGCAGGAGCCAAAAACATTCAGTACTTC; CDR3aa: CATRAGAKNIQYF
d_gene: .; j_gene: TRBJ2-2; len: 18; abundance: .; v_gene: TRBV6-1; CDR3nt: TGTGCCAGCAGTGAAGTTCGGGTACCGCCAGCACTCCTCGGGGAGCTGTTTTTT; CDR3aa: CASSEVRVPPALLGELFF
d_gene: .; j_gene: TRBJ2-7; len: 12; abundance: .; v_gene: TRBV5-4; CDR3nt: TGTGCCAGCAGCTTGGACACCTACGAGCAGTACTTC; CDR3aa: CASSLDTYEQYF
d_gene: TRBD2; j_gene: TRBJ2-7; len: 16; abundance: .; v_gene: TRBV9; CDR3nt: TGTGCCAGCAGCGTAGGAGGAGCGGGAGGGCTCTACGAGCAGTACTTC; CDR3aa: CASSVGGAGGLYEQYF
d_gene: .; j_gene: TRBJ1-1; len: 11; abundance: .; v_gene: TRBV5-6; CDR3nt: TGTGCCAGCAGCGTCTCCGCTGAAGCTTTCTTT; CDR3aa: CASSVSAEAFF
d_gene: TRBD1; j_gene: TRBJ1-1; len: 12; abundance: .; v_gene: TRBV29-1; CDR3nt: TGCAGCGCCCGGACAGGGGTTGTTGAAGCTTTCTTT; CDR3aa: CSARTGVVEAFF